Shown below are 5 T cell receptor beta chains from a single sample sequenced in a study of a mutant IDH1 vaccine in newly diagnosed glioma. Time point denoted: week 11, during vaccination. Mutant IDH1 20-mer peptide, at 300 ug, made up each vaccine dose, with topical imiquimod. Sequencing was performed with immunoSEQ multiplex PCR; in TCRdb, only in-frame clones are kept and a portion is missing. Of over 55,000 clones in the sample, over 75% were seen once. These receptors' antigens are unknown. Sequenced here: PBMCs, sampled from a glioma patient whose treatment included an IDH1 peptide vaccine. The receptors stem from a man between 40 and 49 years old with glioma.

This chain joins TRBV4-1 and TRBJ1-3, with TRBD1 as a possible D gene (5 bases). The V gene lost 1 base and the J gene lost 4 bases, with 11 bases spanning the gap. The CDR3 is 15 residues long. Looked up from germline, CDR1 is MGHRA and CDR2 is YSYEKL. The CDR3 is CASSQGGSGGNTIYF. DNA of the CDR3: TGCGCCAGCAGCCAAGGGGGCAGCGGGGGAAACACCATATATTTT.

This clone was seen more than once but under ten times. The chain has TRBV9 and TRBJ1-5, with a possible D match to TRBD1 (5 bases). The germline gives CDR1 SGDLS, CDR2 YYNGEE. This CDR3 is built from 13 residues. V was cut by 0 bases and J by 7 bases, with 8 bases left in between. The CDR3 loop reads CASSVATGQPQHF. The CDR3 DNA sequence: TGTGCCAGCAGCGTAGCTACAGGACAGCCCCAGCATTTT.

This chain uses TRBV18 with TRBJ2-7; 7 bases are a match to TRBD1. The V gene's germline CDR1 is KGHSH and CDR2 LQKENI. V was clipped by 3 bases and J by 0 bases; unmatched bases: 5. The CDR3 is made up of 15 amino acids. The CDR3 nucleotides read TGTGCCAGCTCACCTCCGGGACAGAGCTCCTACGAGCAGTACTTC. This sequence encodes CASSPPGQSSYEQYF. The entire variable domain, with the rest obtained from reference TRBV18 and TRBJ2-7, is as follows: NAGVMQNPRHLVRRRGQEARLRCSPMKGHSHVYWYRQLPEEGLKFMVYLQKENIIDESGMPKERFSAEFPKEGPSILRIQQVVRGDSAAYFCASSPPGQSSYEQYFGPGTRLTVT.

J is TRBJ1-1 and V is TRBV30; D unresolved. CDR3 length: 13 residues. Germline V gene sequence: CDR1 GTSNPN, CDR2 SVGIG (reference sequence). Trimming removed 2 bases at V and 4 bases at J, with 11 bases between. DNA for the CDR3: TGTGCCTGGAGTACCCTTTTGGGCACTGAAGCTTTCTTT. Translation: CAWSTLLGTEAFF. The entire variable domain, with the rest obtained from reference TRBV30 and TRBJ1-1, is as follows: SQTIHQWPATLVQPVGSPLSLECTVEGTSNPNLYWYRQAAGRGLQLLFYSVGIGQISSEVPQNLSASRPQDRQFILSSKKLLLSDSGFYLCAWSTLLGTEAFFGQGTRLTVV.

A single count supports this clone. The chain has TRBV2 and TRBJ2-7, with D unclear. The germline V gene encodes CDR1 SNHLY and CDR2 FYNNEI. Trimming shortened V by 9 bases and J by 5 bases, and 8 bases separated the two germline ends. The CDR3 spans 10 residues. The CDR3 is CASGPNEQYF. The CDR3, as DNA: TGTGCCAGTGGACCCAACGAGCAGTACTTC.